These 6 T cell receptor beta chains came from one sample sequenced in a study of shared clonotypes between healthy human individuals. Positive CCR7 selection of CD45RO-negative cells yielded the naive CD8 cells, and terminally differentiated effector memory CD45RA+ cells were excluded. Method: immunoSEQ multiplex PCR; TCRdb's copy keeps in-frame clones and lacks some. The sample carries roughly 2,000,000 clones, over 85% recorded once. Material: naive CD8+ T cells sorted from blood. The source is a young man in good health.

The chain couples TRBV27 to TRBJ2-7; 8 positions match TRBD1. With V trimmed by 2 bases and J by 3 bases, 6 bases remained unmatched. The CDR3 consists of 15 residues. The germline gives CDR1 MNHEY, CDR2 SMNVEV (reference sequence). The CDR3 region is CASSLIRTGSYEQYF. CDR3 bases: TGTGCCAGCAGTTTAATCCGGACAGGGAGCTACGAGCAGTACTTC.

V is TRBV11-3 and J is TRBJ2-3, with 8 bases matching TRBD2. Per the germline V gene, CDR1 is SGHNT and CDR2 is YENEEA. V lost 0 bases, J lost 0 bases, and 5 bases stayed unmatched. The CDR3 has 17 amino acids. The CDR3 coding sequence is TGTGCCAGCAGCTTAGAATCTCCTAGCGGGAGCACAGATACGCAGTATTTT. Its protein product is CASSLESPSGSTDTQYF.

This clone was seen just once. V gene TRBV2 combines with J gene TRBJ2-3; TRBD2 matches at 11 bases. The V gene's germline CDR1 is SNHLY and CDR2 FYNNEI. V was clipped by 7 bases and J by 2 bases; unmatched bases: 5. The CDR3 length is 15 residues. The CDR3 nucleotides read TGTGCCAGCAACAGACTAGCGGGGCCCACAGATACGCAGTATTTT. It encodes CASNRLAGPTDTQYF.

As to this clone: The same CDR3 also results from other DNA sequences found in this sample. This chain links TRBV9 with TRBJ2-7, with D tentatively TRBD2 (6 bases). Germline lookup yields CDR1 SGDLS and CDR2 YYNGEE. This CDR3 spans 15 amino acids. V was trimmed by 0 bases and J by 0 bases, leaving 10 bases between them. CDR3 amino acids: CASSVGPGGSYEQYF. The CDR3 region has the DNA TGTGCCAGCAGCGTAGGGCCCGGGGGCTCCTACGAGCAGTACTTC. The complete variable domain, with remaining parts taken from reference TRBV9 and TRBJ2-7, reads DSGVTQTPKHLITATGQRVTLRCSPRSGDLSVYWYQQSLDQGLQFLIQYYNGEERAKGNILERFSAQQFPDLHSELNLSSLELGDSALYFCASSVGPGGSYEQYFGPGTRLTVT.

The chain uses TRBV13 and TRBJ2-7; 10 bases map to TRBD1. Per the germline V gene, CDR1 is PRHDT and CDR2 is FYEKMQ (reference sequence). V was clipped by 8 bases and J by 7 bases; unmatched bases: 8. The CDR3 totals 13 residues. CDR3 nucleotide sequence: TGTGCCAGCTGCCGGGACAGGGGATTTGAGCAGTACTTC. Residues: CASCRDRGFEQYF.

The chain has TRBV2 and TRBJ2-3; 9 bases line up with TRBD2. The ends lost 1 base at V and 4 bases at J; junction bases unmatched: 6. This CDR3 has 16 residues. Germline-derived CDR1 and CDR2 are SNHLY and FYNNEI. The CDR3, as DNA: TGTGCCAGCAGTGAAGGGCGGGAGGGCCGTTCAGATACGCAGTATTTT. It specifies CASSEGREGRSDTQYF. Full variable domain (outside the CDR3, taken from reference TRBV2 and TRBJ2-3): EPEVTQTPSHQVTQMGQEVILRCVPISNHLYFYWYRQILGQKVEFLVSFYNNEISEKSEIFDDQFSVERPDGSNFTLKIRSTKLEDSAMYFCASSEGREGRSDTQYFGPGTRLTVL.